A single sample is the source of the 22 T cell receptor beta chains below, sequenced in a study of shared clonotypes between healthy human individuals. Naive CD8 cells, CD45RO-negative and positively selected for CCR7, excluded terminally differentiated effector memory CD45RA+ cells. Libraries were prepared by immunoSEQ multiplex PCR; TCRdb keeps only in-frame clonotypes and omits some of them. Among about 2 million clones listed, over 85% were seen once. Specimen: naive CD8+ T cells sorted from blood. The receptor set was obtained from a young man in good health.

The rearrangement uses TRBV6-5 and TRBJ1-2; D not resolved. Germline assignment: CDR1 MNHEY and CDR2 SVGAGI. V dropped 2 bases and J dropped 8 bases, with 15 bases sitting between them. This CDR3 contains 14 residues. CDR3 region: CASSYGGGLWGYTF. As DNA, the CDR3 is TGTGCCAGCAGTTACGGTGGCGGACTATGGGGCTACACCTTC.

This chain links TRBV6-1 with TRBJ1-6; maybe TRBD1 (5 bases). Trimming removed 10 bases from V and 2 bases from J, with 9 bases in between. Germline V CDR1 and CDR2: MNHNS, SASEGT. The CDR3 is 13 residues long. The DNA of the CDR3 is TGTGCCATCGACAGTCCCTATAATTCACCCCTCCACTTT. Its protein product is CAIDSPYNSPLHF.

DNA of the CDR3: TGTGCCAGCAGTGAAAGACTAGCGAAGGCCGCAGATACGCAGTATTTT. Translated, it gives CASSERLAKAADTQYF. This chain links TRBV6-1 with TRBJ2-3; TRBD2 aligns across 8 bases. The CDR3 spans 16 residues. V was pared by 2 bases and J by 4 bases, with 8 bases of the junction left unmatched. Germline CDR1 reads MNHNS; CDR2 reads SASEGT.

The J gene is TRBJ2-7, the V gene TRBV27; 12 bases are shared with TRBD2. CDR3 length: 14 amino acids. CDR1 is MNHEY, CDR2 SMNVEV, per germline (reference sequence). V dropped 7 bases and J dropped 3; count of bases not matched to a gene: 4. CDR3 nucleotide sequence: TGTGCCAGCAAACTAGCGGGAGGAAACTACGAGCAGTACTTC. Residues: CASKLAGGNYEQYF.

The chain recombines TRBV6-5 with TRBJ2-7, with 7 positions matching TRBD1. Trimming cost V 3 bases and J 1 base; bases outside gene matches: 6. Germline V gene sequence: CDR1 MNHEY, CDR2 SVGAGI. This CDR3 is 15 amino acids long. The CDR3 here is CASSYGLDRSYEQYF. The CDR3, as DNA: TGTGCCAGCAGTTATGGACTGGACAGGTCCTACGAGCAGTACTTC.

This clone was counted only a few times. For the CDR3, the DNA is TGTGCCAGTAGTACGGACAGCTCCTACGAGCAGTACTTC. This translates into CASSTDSSYEQYF. The genes are TRBV19 and TRBJ2-7; weak D call: TRBD1 (6 bases). CDR1 is LNHDA and CDR2 is SQIVND in the germline V gene (reference sequence). The ends were cut back, 4 bases at V and 0 bases at J, with 7 bases in the middle. The CDR3 extends over 13 amino acids.

The V call is TRBV11-2, the J call TRBJ2-1; 11 bases are a match to TRBD2. The CDR3 extends over 17 amino acids. Per the germline V gene, CDR1 is SGHAT and CDR2 is FQNNGV. V dropped 5 bases and J dropped 4; count of bases not matched to a gene: 10. CDR3 sequence reads: CASSPVGSGGAYNEQFF. DNA for the CDR3: TGTGCCAGCAGCCCCGTGGGTAGCGGGGGGGCGTACAATGAGCAGTTCTTC.

The chain combines TRBV6-5 with TRBJ1-2; D is uncertain. Trimming pared 1 base from V and 3 bases from J, leaving 12 bases between. The V gene's germline CDR1 is MNHEY and CDR2 SVGAGI. The CDR3 totals 15 residues. This CDR3 reads CASSYFGEKDYGYTF. The CDR3, as DNA: TGTGCCAGCAGTTACTTCGGGGAAAAGGACTATGGCTACACCTTC.

The gene calls are TRBV13 and TRBJ2-7; D may be TRBD1 or TRBD2 (6 bases each). Looked up from germline, CDR1 is PRHDT and CDR2 is FYEKMQ (reference sequence). Trimming removed 5 bases from V and 5 bases from J, with 19 bases in between. This CDR3 region has 15 residues. The CDR3 nucleotides are TGTGCCAGCAGCCCCCTGAAGGGGGGCTTCGACGAGCAGTACTTC. It translates to CASSPLKGGFDEQYF. Using reference TRBV13 and TRBJ2-7 for the parts outside the CDR3, the full variable domain is AAGVIQSPRHLIKEKRETATLKCYPIPRHDTVYWYQQGPGQDPQFLISFYEKMQSDKGSIPDRFSAQQFSDYHSELNMSSLELGDSALYFCASSPLKGGFDEQYFGPGTRLTVT.

Notes on this clone: This sample also contains other DNA sequences that code for the same CDR3. V gene TRBV27 combines with J gene TRBJ1-5, with a possible D match to TRBD1 (6 bases). Trimming took 3 bases from V and 6 from J, leaving 12 bases between them. This CDR3 is 14 amino acids long. In germline, CDR1 is MNHEY, CDR2 SMNVEV (reference sequence). As DNA, the CDR3 is TGTGCCAGCAGTTTTGTAGGGGGGGGTCAGCCCCAGCATTTT. Encoded protein: CASSFVGGGQPQHF.

This chain links TRBV9 with TRBJ2-3; D is perhaps TRBD2 (5 bases). CDR3 length: 15 residues. Deletions cut 3 bases from V and 0 bases from J, with 11 bases between. CDR1 and CDR2 (germline): SGDLS, YYNGEE. The CDR3 bases are TGTGCCAGCAGCGCGGGGAGTGCTAGCACAGATACGCAGTATTTT. It is translated as CASSAGSASTDTQYF. Full variable domain (outside the CDR3, taken from reference TRBV9 and TRBJ2-3): DSGVTQTPKHLITATGQRVTLRCSPRSGDLSVYWYQQSLDQGLQFLIQYYNGEERAKGNILERFSAQQFPDLHSELNLSSLELGDSALYFCASSAGSASTDTQYFGPGTRLTVL.

The chain links TRBV4-1 to TRBJ2-1; 9 nucleotides align to TRBD2. The CDR3 runs to 15 residues. V lost 1 base to trimming and J lost 9 bases; unmatched junction nucleotides: 7. Germline V gene lookup returns CDR1 MGHRA and CDR2 YSYEKL. CDR3 nucleotides: TGCGCCAGCAGCCAAGTAAGCGGGAGGTTCGGTGAGCAGTTCTTC. Its protein product is CASSQVSGRFGEQFF.

The chain has TRBV28 and TRBJ2-2; D is unresolved. Germline-derived CDR1 and CDR2 are MDHEN and SYDVKM. Trimming left V 5 bases short and J 2 bases short, with 18 bases between. This CDR3 is built from 17 residues. Here the CDR3 DNA reads TGTGCCAGCAGTAATAGACAAGCCCTTGGAAACACCGGGGAGCTGTTTTTT. Translation gives CASSNRQALGNTGELFF.

This clone was seen a single time. The chain has TRBV9 and TRBJ2-2; possibly TRBD1 for D (5 bases). The V end was cut by 3 bases, the J end by 0 bases, with 12 bases between. The CDR3 has 16 amino acids. Germline V gene data show CDR1 as SGDLS and CDR2 as YYNGEE. CDR3 sequence: CASSEETVSNTGELFF. The CDR3 coding sequence is TGTGCCAGCAGCGAGGAGACAGTTTCGAACACCGGGGAGCTGTTTTTT.

V is TRBV5-1 and J is TRBJ2-1, with D unresolved. The ends were cut back, 4 bases at V and 3 bases at J, with 14 bases in the middle. CDR1 is SGHRS and CDR2 is YFSETQ in the germline V gene. CDR3 length: 15 residues. The CDR3 region is CASSQSPSGYNEQFF. DNA for the CDR3: TGCGCCAGCAGCCAGTCCCCATCGGGCTACAATGAGCAGTTCTTC.

V and J are TRBV7-9 and TRBJ2-5, with TRBD1 identical over 12 bases. The length of the CDR3 is 18 residues. V shed 5 bases, J shed 5 bases, and the junction held 15 bases outside the gene matches. Germline CDR1 SEHNR, CDR2 FQNEAQ (reference sequence). DNA for the CDR3: TGTGCCAGCAGCAACCCGGTGGGACAGGGGGCGCCCGGTGAGACCCAGTACTTC. This translates into CASSNPVGQGAPGETQYF.

V gene TRBV10-3 combines with J gene TRBJ1-1, with TRBD1 identical over 8 bases. Germline V gives CDR1 ENHRY, CDR2 SYGVKD. The trim removed 2 bases at V and 4 bases at J, leaving 3 bases unmatched. CDR3 size: 14 residues. CDR3 coding DNA: TGTGCCATCAGTGAGCCGGACAGGGCCACTGAAGCTTTCTTT. This codes for CAISEPDRATEAFF.

With respect to this clone: At one of its ends the junction is not consistent with the germline gene, which may arise from a read error. J is TRBJ2-7 and V is TRBV7-9, with 9 bases identical to TRBD1. CDR1 SEHNR and CDR2 FQNEAQ come from the germline V gene (reference sequence). The CDR3 spans 13 residues. The CDR3 here is CASSPGQGYGQYF. The CDR3 DNA is TGTGCCAGCAGCCCGGGACAGGGCTACGGGCAGTACTTC.

V usage is TRBV27 and J usage is TRBJ2-7, with unresolved D. Trimming cost V 3 bases and J 7 bases, with 13 bases left between them. Germline CDR1 and CDR2: MNHEY and SMNVEV (reference sequence). The CDR3 covers 13 residues. Here the CDR3 reads CASSFGPRSEQYF. The DNA of the CDR3 is TGTGCCAGCAGTTTTGGTCCCCGATCGGAGCAGTACTTC.

The chain uses TRBV5-8 and TRBJ1-6; 9 nucleotides align to TRBD1. CDR1 SGHTS and CDR2 YDEGEE come from the germline V gene. V lost 4 bases to trimming and J lost 9 bases; unmatched junction nucleotides: 8. The CDR3 contains 15 residues. CDR3 bases: TGTGCCAGCAGCCCTACCGGGACAGGGACTTCACCCCTCCACTTT. Translated, it gives CASSPTGTGTSPLHF.

The chain has TRBV5-1 and TRBJ2-7; weak D call: TRBD2 (5 bases). CDR1 and CDR2 (germline): SGHRS, YFSETQ. Trimming shortened V by 4 bases and J by 4 bases, and 18 bases separated the two germline ends. The CDR3 runs to 15 residues. Here the CDR3 reads CASSPGVSWEYEQYF. The CDR3 nucleotides are TGCGCCAGCAGCCCCGGGGTCAGTTGGGAATACGAGCAGTACTTC. The full variable domain, completed using reference TRBV5-1 and TRBJ2-7, is KAGVTQTPRYLIKTRGQQVTLSCSPISGHRSVSWYQQTPGQGLQFLFEYFSETQRNKGNFPGRFSGRQFSNSRSEMNVSTLELGDSALYLCASSPGVSWEYEQYFGPGTRLTVT.

The V and J genes are TRBV7-9 and TRBJ2-3, with 8 positions matching TRBD2. Trimming removed 5 bases from V and 2 bases from J; junction bases left unmatched: 6. CDR3 size: 15 residues. Germline lookup yields CDR1 SEHNR and CDR2 FQNEAQ (reference sequence). The CDR3, as DNA: TGTGCCAGCAGCGGGGAGCGGGGGTCCACAGATACGCAGTATTTT. Translated: CASSGERGSTDTQYF.